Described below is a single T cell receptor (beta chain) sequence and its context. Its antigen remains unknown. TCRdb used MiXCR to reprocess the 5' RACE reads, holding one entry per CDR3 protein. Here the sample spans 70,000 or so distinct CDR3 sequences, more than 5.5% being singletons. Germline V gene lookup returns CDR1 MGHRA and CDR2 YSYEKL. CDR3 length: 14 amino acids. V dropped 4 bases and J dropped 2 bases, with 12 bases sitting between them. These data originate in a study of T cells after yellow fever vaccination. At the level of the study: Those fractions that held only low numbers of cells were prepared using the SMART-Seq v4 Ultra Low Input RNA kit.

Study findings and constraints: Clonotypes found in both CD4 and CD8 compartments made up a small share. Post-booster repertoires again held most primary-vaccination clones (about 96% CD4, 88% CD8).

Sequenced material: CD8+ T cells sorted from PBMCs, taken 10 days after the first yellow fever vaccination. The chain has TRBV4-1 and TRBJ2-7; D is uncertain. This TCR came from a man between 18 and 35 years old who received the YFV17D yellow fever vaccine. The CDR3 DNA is TGCGCCAGCAGCCCCCGGTTTGGAACCTACGAGCAGTACTTC. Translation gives CASSPRFGTYEQYF.